This T cell receptor beta chain comes out of a study of blood T cell repertoires in COVID-19. Looking at the study overall: T cells, B-cell-depleted T cells, or PBMCs supplied cDNA or gDNA.

This clone was seen once. Methods used by the authors: Cell counts per sample came from amplifying reference gene primers. Using immunoSEQ multiplex PCR, the repertoire was profiled, and TCRdb retains in-frame clones only, with some absent. D and trimming come from the DNA, and the V and J calls and clone size come from that table. Among 120,000 to 150,000 clones listed, approximately 89% were seen once. This CDR3 comprises 15 residues. Losses at the gene ends were 4 bases for V and 4 bases for J; bases not matched to a gene: 7. Germline CDR1 SGHNT, CDR2 YYREEE (reference sequence). The V gene is TRBV5-4, the J gene TRBJ2-3; TRBD1 matches at 9 bases. The clonotype originates from a man aged 55 to 69 with active or convalescent COVID-19. The sequenced material came from peripheral blood. The CDR3 is CASSRPGQGADTQYF. The CDR3, as DNA: TGTGCCAGCAGCCGTCCGGGACAGGGTGCAGATACGCAGTATTTT.